What follows describes a single T cell receptor (beta chain). What it binds is unknown. All the people who gave samples were healthy bone marrow donors. The data originate from a study of cytomegalovirus exposure and HLA in healthy donors. With 60 Vbeta and 13 Jbeta primers, the PCR was carried out. Libraries were prepared by immunoSEQ multiplex PCR; TCRdb keeps only in-frame clonotypes and omits some of them. The table shows 120,000 or so clones, with approximately 87% occurring only once. Study findings and constraints: As a later analysis showed, several of the most significant clusters appeared to be linked to common viral pathogens. Relative to the approximately 670-donor mean, N-insertions were reportedly fewer in an Asian-associated ancestry cluster in a later analysis.

The sample comprised PBMCs. This TCR derives from a man aged 18 to 30 in good health and CMV-seropositive.

The CDR3 DNA reads as TGTGCCAGCAGCCAAGGGGGCAGGGTCGTGGCCTGCTTCCAGCATTTT. Its translation: CASSQGGRVVACFQHF. V is TRBV14 and J is TRBJ1-5, with a tentative D call TRBD1 (5 bases). The CDR3 covers 16 residues. In germline, CDR1 is SGHDN, CDR2 FVKESK. The ends were cut back, 1 base at V and 12 bases at J, with 22 bases in the middle.